The clone carrying this TCR beta chain has a single count. As yet, its antigen is unknown. The data stem from a study of cytomegalovirus exposure and HLA in healthy donors. Findings of the study overall: Per a prior analysis, the majority of TCR beta V segments were productive roughly 90% or roughly 30% of the time. Associated with cytomegalovirus, according to the listing, were 150 to 200 TCR beta chains.

Both 60 Vbeta primers and 13 Jbeta primers went into the PCR. Assay: immunoSEQ multiplex PCR; the TCRdb copy retains only in-frame clones and omits some. Of under 200,000 clones detected, nearly 80% appear once; the ten largest clones hold 3% to 3.5%. Samples came from healthy bone marrow donors. The J segment lost 0 bases and the V segment lost 3 bases, leaving 5 bases of the junction unmatched. CDR1 is SGHDN, CDR2 FVKESK, per germline. CDR3 size: 16 residues. Input material: PBMCs. This chain joins TRBV14 and TRBJ2-7, with 10 bases that match TRBD1. This receptor was obtained from a woman aged 40 to 50 in good health and CMV-seronegative. DNA for the CDR3: TGTGCCAGCAGCCATCCGGGACAGGGGAGCTCCTACGAGCAGTACTTC. It specifies CASSHPGQGSSYEQYF. Full variable domain (missing parts from reference TRBV14 and TRBJ2-7): EAGVTQFPSHSVIEKGQTVTLRCDPISGHDNLYWYRRVMGKEIKFLLHFVKESKQDESGMPNNRFLAERTGGTYSTLKVQPAELEDSGVYFCASSHPGQGSSYEQYFGPGTRLTVT.